One and the same sample provided the 9 T cell receptor beta chains below, sequenced in a study of blood T cell repertoires in COVID-19. Sequencing used immunoSEQ multiplex PCR; TCRdb keeps in-frame clones, though not all of them. Of around 57,000 clones listed, roughly 88% are singletons. Sequenced input: peripheral blood. These receptor sequences come from a woman aged 80 or older with active COVID-19.

The V call is TRBV27, the J call TRBJ1-5; D call uncertain. The CDR3 runs 14 residues. The germline V and J ends were trimmed by 3 bases and 0 bases, with 6 bases remaining between them. Germline V gene sequence: CDR1 MNHEY, CDR2 SMNVEV (reference sequence). Written as DNA, the CDR3 is TGTGCCAGCAGTTTCAGTTATAGCAATCAGCCCCAGCATTTT. This sequence encodes CASSFSYSNQPQHF.

The chain's CDR3 is CASSLPAGATNTGELFF. The CDR3 DNA follows: TGTGCCAGCAGCTTACCAGCGGGGGCTACGAACACCGGGGAGCTGTTTTTT. V and J are TRBV5-4 and TRBJ2-2, with 8 positions matching TRBD2. The length of the CDR3 is 17 residues. With 2 bases clipped from V and 0 bases from J, the junction kept 6 bases outside the gene matches. Germline V gene data show CDR1 as SGHNT and CDR2 as YYREEE (reference sequence).

V and J are TRBV7-2 and TRBJ2-5, with 7 bases that match TRBD1. CDR1 is SGHTA and CDR2 is FQGNSA in the germline V gene. This CDR3 has 14 amino acids. The trim removed 4 bases at V and 4 bases at J, leaving 6 bases unmatched. CDR3 nucleotide sequence: TGTGCCAGCAGCTACCCGGACAGGCGAGAGACCCAGTACTTC. Translating gives CASSYPDRRETQYF.

The chain couples TRBV18 to TRBJ2-6; D is ambiguous. The CDR3 has 14 amino acids. Looked up from germline, CDR1 is KGHSH and CDR2 is LQKENI. The V gene lost 4 bases and the J gene lost 3 bases, with 7 bases spanning the gap. In DNA, the CDR3 is TGTGCCAGCTCACTCGATAGTGGGGCCAACGTCCTGACTTTC. This codes for CASSLDSGANVLTF.

The chain carries TRBV2 and TRBJ2-5; D possibly corresponds to TRBD2 (5 bases). The V and J ends lost 6 bases and 5 bases respectively, with 13 bases between them. The CDR3 runs 13 residues. CDR1 is SNHLY and CDR2 is FYNNEI in the germline V gene. The CDR3 bases are TGTGCCAGCAGCCCTACTAGTCGGGAGACCCAGTACTTC. Translating it yields CASSPTSRETQYF.

The chain employs TRBV19 and TRBJ1-2; 7 nucleotides align to TRBD1. Per the germline V gene, CDR1 is LNHDA and CDR2 is SQIVND (reference sequence). V was pared by 7 bases and J by 4 bases, with 15 bases of the junction left unmatched. There are 16 residues in the CDR3. The CDR3 loop is CASTINTDRDPYGYTF. CDR3 DNA sequence: TGTGCCAGTACCATTAATACCGACAGGGACCCCTATGGCTACACCTTC. The variable domain in full, with the rest retrieved from reference TRBV19 and TRBJ1-2, is DGGITQSPKYLFRKEGQNVTLSCEQNLNHDAMYWYRQDPGQGLRLIYYSQIVNDFQKGDIAEGYSVSREKKESFPLTVTSAQKNPTAFYLCASTINTDRDPYGYTFGSGTRLTVV.

The J gene is TRBJ2-7, the V gene TRBV9; 7 bases map to TRBD2. The CDR3 is made up of 13 amino acids. The germline CDR1 and CDR2 sequences are SGDLS and YYNGEE. The V and J ends lost 3 bases and 6 bases, in that order; junction bases with no gene match: 6. CDR3 nucleotide sequence: TGTGCCAGCAGCGAGACTAGCCGGAGCGAGCAGTACTTC. This encodes CASSETSRSEQYF.

V and J are TRBV2 and TRBJ2-3; TRBD1 is a possible D gene (5 bases). With 2 bases removed from V and 6 bases from J, the gap between germline ends came to 12 bases. CDR1 is SNHLY and CDR2 is FYNNEI in the germline V gene. This CDR3 has 14 amino acids. The DNA of the CDR3 is TGTGCCAGCAGTGAAAGGACAACACTGGATACGCAGTATTTT. Translating it yields CASSERTTLDTQYF.

The chain has TRBV12-3 or TRBV12-4 and TRBJ1-1; D gene unclear. V was shortened by 1 base and J by 3 bases, with 6 bases between the two germline ends. CDR3 length: 13 residues. CDR3 amino acids: CASSLDIYTEAFF. The CDR3, as DNA: TGTGCCAGCAGTTTAGACATCTACACTGAAGCTTTCTTT.